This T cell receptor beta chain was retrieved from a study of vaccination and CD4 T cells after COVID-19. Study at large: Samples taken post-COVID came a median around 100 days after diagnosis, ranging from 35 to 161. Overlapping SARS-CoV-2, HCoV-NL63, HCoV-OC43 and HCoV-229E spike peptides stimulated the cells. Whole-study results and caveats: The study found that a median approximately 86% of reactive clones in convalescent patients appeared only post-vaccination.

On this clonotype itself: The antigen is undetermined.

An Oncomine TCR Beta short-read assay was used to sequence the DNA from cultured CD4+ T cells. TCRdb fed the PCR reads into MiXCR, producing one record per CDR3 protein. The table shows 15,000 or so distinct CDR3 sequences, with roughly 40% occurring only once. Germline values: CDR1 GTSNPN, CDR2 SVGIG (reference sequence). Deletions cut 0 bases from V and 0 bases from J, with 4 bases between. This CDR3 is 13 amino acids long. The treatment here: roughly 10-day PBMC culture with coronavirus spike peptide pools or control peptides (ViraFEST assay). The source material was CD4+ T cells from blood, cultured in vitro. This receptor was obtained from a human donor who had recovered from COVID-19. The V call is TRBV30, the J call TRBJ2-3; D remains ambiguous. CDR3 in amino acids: CAWSVQSTDTQYF. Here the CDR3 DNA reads TGTGCCTGGAGTGTACAGAGCACAGATACGCAGTATTTT. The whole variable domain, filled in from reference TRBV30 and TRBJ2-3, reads SQTIHQWPATLVQPVGSPLSLECTVEGTSNPNLYWYRQAAGRGLQLLFYSVGIGQISSEVPQNLSASRPQDRQFILSSKKLLLSDSGFYLCAWSVQSTDTQYFGPGTRLTVL.